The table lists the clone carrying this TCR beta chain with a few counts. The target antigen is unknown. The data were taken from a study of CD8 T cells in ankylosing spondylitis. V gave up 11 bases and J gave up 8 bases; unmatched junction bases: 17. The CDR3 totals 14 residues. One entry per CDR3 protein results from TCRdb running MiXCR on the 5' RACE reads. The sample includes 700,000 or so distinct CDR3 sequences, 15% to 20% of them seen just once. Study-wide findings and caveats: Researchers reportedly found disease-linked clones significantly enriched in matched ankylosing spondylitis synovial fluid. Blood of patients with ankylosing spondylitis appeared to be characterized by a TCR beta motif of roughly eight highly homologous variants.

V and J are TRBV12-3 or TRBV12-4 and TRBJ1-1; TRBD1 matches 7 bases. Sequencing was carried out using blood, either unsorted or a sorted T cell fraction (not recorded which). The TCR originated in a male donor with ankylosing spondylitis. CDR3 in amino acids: CAQGGQGKGTEAFF. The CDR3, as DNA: TGTGCCCAGGGGGGGCAGGGAAAAGGCACGGAAGCTTTCTTT.